The clone carrying this T cell receptor (beta chain) was seen a handful of times. These data belong to a study of type 1 and type 2 diabetes patients. Amplification started from genomic DNA. The TCR beta CDR3 region was amplified using 30 forward and 13 reverse primers. Using its own MiXCR run on the multiplex PCR reads, TCRdb lists one record per CDR3 protein. Here the sample spans fewer than 350,000 distinct CDR3 sequences, roughly 50% being singletons. Material: peripheral blood mononuclear cells (PBMCs). The clonotype originates from a man younger than 35 with type 2 diabetes.

This CDR3 reads CASSFAGRTDTQYF. In DNA, the CDR3 is TGTGCCAGCAGCTTCGCGGGGCGCACAGATACGCAGTATTTT. This chain joins TRBV7-3 and TRBJ2-3; maybe TRBD2 (6 bases). Between the trimmed V and J ends, which lost 3 bases and 1 base, there was a span of 8 bases. Germline V gene lookup returns CDR1 SGHTA and CDR2 FQGTGA. CDR3 size: 14 residues.